The next 18 T cell receptor beta chains were all read from a single sample in a study of post-analysis software for immune sequencing data (dated by TCRdb to 2013 to 2016). What the study reported, not specific to this receptor: Significantly higher frequencies in patients than in controls were found for about five TRBV segments, including TRBV5-6, TRBV5-1 and TRBV20-1.

Library preparation employed PCR. Sequenced using an Illumina HiSeq 2500. To reduce PCR and sequencing biases, unique molecular identifiers were incorporated into the TCR beta cDNA libraries. TCRdb passed the public sequencing reads through fastp at Q25 and MiXCR, retaining productive beta sequences. Under each unique CDR3 protein, matching rows form one entry showing the most common genes and DNA. The sample table records 750,000 to 950,000 distinct CDR3 sequences; roughly half of these occur just once. The ten biggest clones cover around 4.5% of the sample. No antigen is known for these receptors. The sample was blood. Source of these receptors: a girl aged 10 to 17 with multiple sclerosis.

This clonotype was seen more than once but under ten times. The chain employs TRBV14 and TRBJ2-7; D remains unclear. Deletions cut 0 bases from V and 4 bases from J, with 19 bases between. The germline CDR1 and CDR2 sequences are SGHDN and FVKESK. The CDR3 contains 17 residues. In DNA form, the CDR3 reads TGTGCCAGCAGCCAAGAGGGATGGAACCCCACCACGTACGAGCAGTACTTC. Protein: CASSQEGWNPTTYEQYF.

This rearrangement joins TRBV18 to TRBJ1-1; 9 positions match TRBD1. Germline CDR1 reads KGHSH; CDR2 reads LQKENI. Trimming cost V 8 bases and J 4 bases; bases outside gene matches: 11. This CDR3 comprises 15 residues. The CDR3 DNA follows: TGTGCCAGCGGAGTTGCGGGACAGGGAGGCACTGAAGCTTTCTTT. Amino acid sequence: CASGVAGQGGTEAFF.

V is TRBV6-2 or TRBV6-3 and J is TRBJ2-1; 11 bases match TRBD2. Germline CDR1 reads MNHEY; CDR2 reads SVGEGT. The length of the CDR3 is 16 residues. The junction had 1 base not matched to a gene; V was cut back by 0 bases and J by 3 bases. CDR3 residues: CASSYSSGRGYNEQFF. The CDR3 bases are TGTGCCAGCAGTTACTCTAGCGGGAGGGGCTACAATGAGCAGTTCTTC.

The chain uses TRBV5-5 and TRBJ2-3; weak D call: TRBD2 (5 bases). Per germline, CDR1 SGHKS and CDR2 YYEKEE (reference sequence). This CDR3 spans 14 amino acids. With 2 bases removed from V and 8 bases from J, the gap between germline ends came to 15 bases. The CDR3 loop reads CASSFRTFGGTQYF. The DNA for the CDR3 is TGTGCCAGCAGCTTCCGAACCTTCGGAGGTACGCAGTATTTT. The full variable domain, rest sourced from reference TRBV5-5 and TRBJ2-3, is DAGVTQSPTHLIKTRGQQVTLRCSPISGHKSVSWYQQVLGQGPQFIFQYYEKEERGRGNFPDRFSARQFPNYSSELNVNALLLGDSALYLCASSFRTFGGTQYFGPGTRLTVL.

Note on this clonotype: Sequence at one end of the junction differs from germline and may be a read error. The chain recombines TRBV12-3 or TRBV12-4 with TRBJ2-7; 8 nucleotides agree with TRBD1. CDR3 length: 13 amino acids. The chain's CDR3 is CASSTTGVYEQYF. For the CDR3, the DNA is TGCGCCAGCAGCACGACAGGGGTCTACGAGCAGTACTTC.

This clonotype was seen a handful of times. The gene calls are TRBV5-1 and TRBJ2-7; tentative D call: TRBD1 (5 bases). Germline V gene data show CDR1 as SGHRS and CDR2 as YFSETQ. The CDR3 has 13 residues. The germline V and J ends were trimmed by 4 bases and 3 bases, with 11 bases remaining between them. The CDR3 here is CASSEAGNYEQYF. Written as DNA, the CDR3 is TGCGCCAGCAGCGAGGCAGGGAACTACGAGCAGTACTTC.

CDR3: CSASALDLVFKNIQYF. CDR3 DNA: TGCAGTGCTAGTGCTCTGGACTTGGTATTCAAAAACATTCAGTACTTC. This chain joins TRBV20-1 and TRBJ2-4, with D possibly TRBD2 on 5 matching bases. V gave up 3 bases and J gave up 3 bases, with 18 bases separating them. Per the germline V gene, CDR1 is DFQATT and CDR2 is SNEGSKA (reference sequence). The CDR3 is 16 residues long.

The chain has TRBV20-1 and TRBJ2-5; maybe TRBD1 (6 bases). The DNA matches TRBJ2-7 better at its end, which makes the J call doubtful. The CDR3 has 12 amino acids. Germline V gives CDR1 DFQATT, CDR2 SNEGSKA (reference sequence). The CDR3 loop is CSAWDTAYEQYF. CDR3 in DNA: TGCAGTGCTTGGGACACAGCCTACGAGCAGTACTTC.

The chain is built from TRBV5-6 and TRBJ2-7, with 11 bases fitting TRBD1. The J call may be incorrect, as the DNA end agrees better with TRBJ2-5. Germline V CDR1 and CDR2: SGHDT, YYEEEE. CDR3 length: 14 amino acids. The CDR3 reads CASGSWTGGETQYF. The CDR3 nucleotides read TGTGCCAGCGGATCTTGGACAGGGGGCGAGACCCAGTACTTC.

The chain links TRBV6-5 to TRBJ2-7; 14 bases match TRBD2. V lost 2 bases to trimming and J lost 6 bases; unmatched junction nucleotides: 3. The CDR3 is 15 residues long. From germline, CDR1 is MNHEY and CDR2 SVGAGI. CDR3 nucleotide sequence: TGTGCCAGCAGTTACCTGGGACTAGCGGGAGTCGAGCAGTACTTC. As protein: CASSYLGLAGVEQYF.

The genes are TRBV7-2 and TRBJ2-3; D perhaps matches TRBD1 (6 bases). Germline CDR1 reads SGHTA; CDR2 reads FQGNSA. V dropped 5 bases and J dropped 5 bases, with 11 bases sitting between them. The CDR3 runs to 13 residues. The CDR3 reads CASSPDRQDTQYF. As DNA, the CDR3 is TGTGCCAGCAGCCCCGACAGGCAAGATACGCAGTATTTT.

This clonotype was observed a handful of times. The chain has TRBV3-1 and TRBJ2-7, with 8 bases that match TRBD1. The CDR3 runs 14 residues. The germline V gene has CDR1 LGHDT and CDR2 YNNKEL (reference sequence). V lost 2 bases, J lost 7 bases, and 7 bases stayed unmatched. CDR3 residues: CASSQRAGGAEQYF. The DNA for the CDR3 is TGTGCCAGCAGCCAACGAGCAGGGGGCGCGGAGCAGTACTTC.

This chain links TRBV7-9 with TRBJ2-5; TRBD1 aligns across 7 bases. The J call could be wrong; TRBJ2-7 is a better fit for the DNA end. CDR1 and CDR2 from the germline V gene are SEHNR and FQNEAQ (reference sequence). The CDR3 extends over 15 amino acids. The CDR3 DNA follows: TGTGCCAGCAGCACGCCCAGGGGGTTGACCTACGAGCAGTACTTC. This gives the protein CASSTPRGLTYEQYF.

J is TRBJ2-7 and V is TRBV7-2; 8 nucleotides agree with TRBD2. Losses at the gene ends were 4 bases for V and 6 bases for J; bases not matched to a gene: 8. CDR3 length: 14 residues. In germline, CDR1 is SGHTA, CDR2 FQGNSA. The CDR3 coding sequence is TGTGCCAGCAGCTCCCTATCAGCGGGAGTCGAGCAGTACTTC. It translates to CASSSLSAGVEQYF.

This clonotype was observed many times. The gene calls are TRBV28 and TRBJ2-3; 11 nucleotides line up with TRBD2. The CDR3 runs 16 residues. The V gene end was trimmed by 5 bases and the J gene end by 2 bases; junction bases not matched to a gene: 6. Germline V gives CDR1 MDHEN, CDR2 SYDVKM. The CDR3 is CASSPRTSGHTDTQYF. Written as DNA, the CDR3 is TGTGCCAGCAGTCCCCGGACTAGCGGGCACACAGATACGCAGTATTTT.

The chain couples TRBV15 to TRBJ2-1, with TRBD2 matching over 11 bases. This CDR3 is 16 amino acids long. J lost 8 bases, V lost 0 bases, and 6 bases had no gene match. The germline CDR1 and CDR2 sequences are LNHNV and YYDKDF (reference sequence). The chain's CDR3 is CATSREFSGGGDEQFF. The DNA for the CDR3 is TGTGCCACCAGCAGAGAATTTAGCGGGGGGGGCGATGAGCAGTTCTTC.

The chain employs TRBV4-1 and TRBJ2-7, with D hard to call. This CDR3 region has 14 residues. Germline CDR1 reads MGHRA; CDR2 reads YSYEKL. Trimming pared 0 bases from V and 2 bases from J, leaving 8 bases between. CDR3 in amino acids: CASSQERPPYEQYF. For the CDR3, the DNA is TGCGCCAGCAGCCAAGAAAGACCTCCCTACGAGCAGTACTTC.

The count of this clonotype is one. The J gene is TRBJ2-3, the V gene TRBV20-1; D is ambiguous. Germline loops: CDR1 DFQATT, CDR2 SNEGSKA (reference sequence). CDR3 length: 14 amino acids. The V and J ends lost 2 bases and 0 bases respectively, with 9 bases between them. The CDR3 DNA sequence: TGCAGTGCTAGAAGGCAGTCTAGCACAGATACGCAGTATTTT. Its translation: CSARRQSSTDTQYF.